The 20 T cell receptor beta chains in this list originate from one sample, sequenced in a study of T cell repertoires in cytomegalovirus infection. From the reads, TCRdb called clonotypes with MiXCR, one entry per CDR3 protein. Seen here are some 700,000 distinct CDR3 sequences, 35% to 45% observed once, and the top ten hold 2.8%. Sequenced input: PBMCs. The receptors here all came from a human donor in good health (CMV status not recorded). Some clones in this sample may be carry-over from other donors' samples.

The V and J genes are TRBV12-3 or TRBV12-4 and TRBJ1-6; D ambiguous. CDR3 size: 14 residues. Trimming took off 5 bases at V and 5 bases at J, with 10 bases between the two ends. CDR3 bases: TGTGCCAGCAGTCCGGAGAGGAATAATTCACCCCTCCACTTT. This encodes CASSPERNNSPLHF.

There are a few counts of this clonotype. J is TRBJ2-5 and V is TRBV6-5; 9 bases match TRBD2. Trimming cost V 2 bases and J 2 bases; bases outside gene matches: 3. This CDR3 comprises 15 residues. CDR1 MNHEY and CDR2 SVGAGI come from the germline V gene. The DNA for the CDR3 is TGTGCCAGCAGTTACCTGACTAGCGGTCAAGAGACCCAGTACTTC. It codes for CASSYLTSGQETQYF.

The chain combines TRBV7-9 with TRBJ2-1; D unclear. CDR3 size: 13 residues. Per germline, CDR1 SEHNR and CDR2 FQNEAQ (reference sequence). V was trimmed by 5 bases and J by 9 bases, leaving 14 bases between them. In DNA, the CDR3 is TGTGCCAGCAGCATTGTAGGACCCGCTGAGCAGTTCTTC. Its translation: CASSIVGPAEQFF.

This chain joins TRBV4-2 and TRBJ1-1; no reliable D call. The CDR3 sequence is 14 residues long. Trimming pared 0 bases from V and 5 bases from J, leaving 10 bases between. Germline V gives CDR1 LGHNA, CDR2 YNFKEQ. The CDR3 sequence: CASSQEPLATEAFF. The CDR3 DNA sequence: TGTGCCAGCAGCCAAGAACCGTTGGCTACTGAAGCTTTCTTT.

In its sample, this clonotype was seen a few times. This rearrangement joins TRBV12-3 or TRBV12-4 to TRBJ1-3; D gene uncertain. Trimming cost V 3 bases and J 4 bases, with 10 bases left between them. The CDR3 consists of 14 residues. The CDR3 spells CASSLRSLGNTIYF. CDR3 nucleotide sequence: TGTGCCAGCAGTTTGCGGAGCTTGGGAAACACCATATATTTT.

The genes are TRBV7-6 and TRBJ1-1; D is unresolved. V lost 7 bases and J lost 4, with 19 bases in between. The germline V gene encodes CDR1 SGHVS and CDR2 FNYEAQ. The CDR3 length is 15 residues. In DNA form, the CDR3 reads TGTGCCAGCACCTCATCCATAGCGGTTGTCACTGAAGCTTTCTTT. Protein product: CASTSSIAVVTEAFF.

The CDR3 DNA is TGTGCCAGCGGACAGGTGCCTAATGAGCAGTTCTTC. It translates to CASGQVPNEQFF. The V and J genes are TRBV6-2 or TRBV6-3 and TRBJ2-1, with TRBD1 matching over 7 bases. After removal of 8 bases from V and 7 bases from J, the junction contained 5 bases not matched to a gene. Germline V lookup: CDR1 MNHEY, CDR2 SVGEGT. The CDR3 is made up of 12 amino acids.

The V gene is TRBV12-5, the J gene TRBJ2-3; perhaps D is TRBD1 or TRBD2 (5 bases each). Trimming removed 1 base from V and 0 bases from J, with 14 bases in between. This CDR3 region has 17 residues. Per the germline V gene, CDR1 is LGHNT and CDR2 is FRNRAP. This CDR3 reads CASGLAPRDQSTDTQYF. CDR3 nucleotide sequence: TGTGCTAGTGGTTTGGCCCCTCGGGACCAAAGCACAGATACGCAGTATTTT.

The rearrangement uses TRBV12-3 or TRBV12-4 and TRBJ2-1, with TRBD2 matching over 10 bases. The CDR3 contains 16 residues. Unmatched junction bases numbered 11, after V lost 3 bases and J lost 9 bases. The CDR3 reads CASSLRAGGPGGEQFF. The CDR3 DNA reads TGTGCCAGCAGTTTGAGAGCGGGAGGGCCGGGGGGTGAGCAGTTCTTC.

The chain has TRBV7-2 and TRBJ1-2; D is unclear. V was cut by 2 bases and J by 6 bases, with 10 bases left in between. CDR3 length: 13 amino acids. Germline lookup yields CDR1 SGHTA and CDR2 FQGNSA. DNA for the CDR3: TGTGCCAGCAGCTTAATGTACGGAGATGGCTACACCTTC. Its translation: CASSLMYGDGYTF.

This clonotype was observed a handful of times. The chain combines TRBV13 with TRBJ2-1; 10 nucleotides match TRBD2. CDR1 PRHDT and CDR2 FYEKMQ come from the germline V gene (reference sequence). V lost 0 bases, J lost 8 bases, and 4 bases stayed unmatched. This CDR3 is 15 amino acids long. The CDR3 nucleotides read TGTGCCAGCAGCTTAGGCAGCGGGGGGGCCCATGAGCAGTTCTTC. Translation: CASSLGSGGAHEQFF.

The chain links TRBV7-3 to TRBJ2-3; 12 positions match TRBD2. The ends lost 5 bases at V and 4 bases at J; junction bases unmatched: 10. This CDR3 has 17 residues. Per germline, CDR1 SGHTA and CDR2 FQGTGA. DNA for the CDR3: TGTGCCAGCAGCCTTGACCCTAGCGGGGGGGAATCAGATACGCAGTATTTT. This translates into CASSLDPSGGESDTQYF. The full variable domain, completed using reference TRBV7-3 and TRBJ2-3, is GAGVSQTPSNKVTEKGKYVELRCDPISGHTALYWYRQSLGQGPEFLIYFQGTGAADDSGLPNDRFFAVRPEGSVSTLKIQRTERGDSAVYLCASSLDPSGGESDTQYFGPGTRLTVL.

In the case of this clonotype: The germline gene is not matched at one end of the junction; a read error may be the cause. The rearrangement joins TRBV6-2 or TRBV6-3 to TRBJ1-6; D unresolved. The CDR3 runs 18 residues. From germline, CDR1 is MNHEY and CDR2 SVGEGT. The CDR3 DNA follows: TGTGCCCGCAGTTACCTGGTTCGGCTGTATGCTAGTGGGTCACCCCTCCACTTT. Protein sequence: CARSYLVRLYASGSPLHF.

The V gene is TRBV15, the J gene TRBJ2-5, with D unclear. This CDR3 is 17 amino acids long. CDR1 LNHNV and CDR2 YYDKDF come from the germline V gene (reference sequence). Trimming cost V 1 base and J 0 bases, with 15 bases left between them. The CDR3 DNA reads as TGTGCCACCAGCAGAGGTTCGACAAGCCTGTACCAAGAGACCCAGTACTTC. Its translation: CATSRGSTSLYQETQYF.

The rearrangement uses TRBV4-1 and TRBJ2-1; TRBD2 aligns across 12 bases. V was pared by 3 bases and J by 7 bases, with 16 bases of the junction left unmatched. Germline V CDR1 and CDR2: MGHRA, YSYEKL. CDR3 length equals 19 residues. CDR3 DNA: TGCGCCAGCAGCCAGGCAAAGACAGTTGGACTAGCGGGGTGGAATGAGCAGTTCTTC. Translating it yields CASSQAKTVGLAGWNEQFF.

In its sample, this clonotype was seen once. The chain links TRBV6-6 to TRBJ1-5; 8 bases match TRBD1. This CDR3 is built from 19 residues. The V gene end was trimmed by 0 bases and the J gene end by 3 bases; junction bases not matched to a gene: 13. Germline CDR1 is MNHNY and CDR2 is SVGAGI (reference sequence). CDR3 nucleotide sequence: TGTGCCAGCAGTTACTCCCGCTTTCCGTGGACAGGGCCCAATCAGCCCCAGCATTTT. Its protein is CASSYSRFPWTGPNQPQHF.

J is TRBJ1-6 and V is TRBV10-3; D unclear. Germline V lookup: CDR1 ENHRY, CDR2 SYGVKD. V gave up 4 bases and J gave up 4 bases, with 8 bases separating them. The CDR3 extends over 14 amino acids. The CDR3 region has the DNA TGTGCCATCAGTGTGGCGGCTTATAATTCACCCCTCCACTTT. Its protein is CAISVAAYNSPLHF.

The count of this clonotype is one. Sequence at one end of the junction differs from germline and may be a read error. V usage is TRBV7-4 and J usage is TRBJ2-4; maybe TRBD1 (5 bases). Germline CDR1 and CDR2: SGHVT and SQSDAQ. The CDR3 is 14 amino acids. The CDR3 loop reads CDSTGDRATNIQYF. CDR3 nucleotides: TGTGACAGCACCGGCGACAGAGCCACAAACATTCAGTACTTC. Together with reference TRBV7-4 and TRBJ2-4, the CDR3 gives the full variable domain: GAGVSQSPRYKVAKRGRDVALRCDSISGHVTLYWYRQTLGQGSEVLTYSQSDAQRDKSGRPSGRFSAERPERSVSTLKIQRTEQGDSAVYLCDSTGDRATNIQYFGAGTRLSVL.

The CDR3 region is CASSYRPTNEKLFF. The CDR3 DNA sequence: TGTGCCAGCAGTTACAGACCAACTAATGAAAAACTGTTTTTT. This chain links TRBV6-6 with TRBJ1-4; no firm D call. Germline lookup yields CDR1 MNHNY and CDR2 SVGAGI (reference sequence). This CDR3 is built from 14 residues. V dropped 2 bases and J dropped 0 bases, with 4 bases sitting between them.

The rearrangement uses TRBV14 and TRBJ2-1; unclear D gene. V was pared by 3 bases and J by 4 bases, with 4 bases between. This CDR3 is built from 12 residues. Per the germline V gene, CDR1 is SGHDN and CDR2 is FVKESK. The CDR3 nucleotides read TGTGCCAGCAGCCACTTTTACAATGAGCAGTTCTTC. It yields the protein CASSHFYNEQFF.